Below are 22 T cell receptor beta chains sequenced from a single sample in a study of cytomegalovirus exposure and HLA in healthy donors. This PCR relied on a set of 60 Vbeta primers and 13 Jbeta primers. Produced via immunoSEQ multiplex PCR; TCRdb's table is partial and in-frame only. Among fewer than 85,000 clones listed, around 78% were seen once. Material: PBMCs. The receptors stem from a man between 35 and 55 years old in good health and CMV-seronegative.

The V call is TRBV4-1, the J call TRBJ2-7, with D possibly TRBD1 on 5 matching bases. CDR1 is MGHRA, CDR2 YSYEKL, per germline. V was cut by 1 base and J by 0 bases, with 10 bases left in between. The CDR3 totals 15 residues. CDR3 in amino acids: CASSQVLQVSYEQYF. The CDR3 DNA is TGCGCCAGCAGCCAAGTCTTACAGGTCTCCTACGAGCAGTACTTC.

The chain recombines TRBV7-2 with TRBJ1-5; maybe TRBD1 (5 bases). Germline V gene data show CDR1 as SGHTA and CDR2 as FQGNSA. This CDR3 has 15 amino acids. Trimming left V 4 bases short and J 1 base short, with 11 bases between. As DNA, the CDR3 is TGTGCCAGCAGCTCGTCTGCAGGGAGCAATCAGCCCCAGCATTTT. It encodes CASSSSAGSNQPQHF.

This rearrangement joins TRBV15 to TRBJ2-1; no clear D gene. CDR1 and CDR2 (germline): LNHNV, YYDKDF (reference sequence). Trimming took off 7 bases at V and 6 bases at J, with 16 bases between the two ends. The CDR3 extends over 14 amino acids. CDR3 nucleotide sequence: TGTGCCACCATCGGTGGTGCCGGTGTCAATGAGCAGTTCTTC. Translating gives CATIGGAGVNEQFF.

The CDR3 region is CASSLGRYTEAFF. In DNA form, the CDR3 reads TGTGCCAGCAGCTTAGGGCGGTACACTGAAGCTTTCTTT. The chain combines TRBV7-6 with TRBJ1-1, with D uncertain. The CDR3 covers 13 residues. The V and J ends lost 1 base and 3 bases respectively, with 6 bases between them. Germline V gene sequence: CDR1 SGHVS, CDR2 FNYEAQ.

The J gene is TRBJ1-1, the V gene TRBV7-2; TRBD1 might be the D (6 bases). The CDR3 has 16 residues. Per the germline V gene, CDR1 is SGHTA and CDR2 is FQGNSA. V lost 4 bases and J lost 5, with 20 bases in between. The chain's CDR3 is CASSSSPQGRKTEAFF. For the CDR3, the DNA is TGTGCCAGCAGCTCAAGCCCTCAGGGGCGGAAGACTGAAGCTTTCTTT. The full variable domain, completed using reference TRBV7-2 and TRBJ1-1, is GAGVSQSPSNKVTEKGKDVELRCDPISGHTALYWYRQSLGQGLEFLIYFQGNSAPDKSGLPSDRFSAERTGGSVSTLTIQRTQQEDSAVYLCASSSSPQGRKTEAFFGQGTRLTVV.

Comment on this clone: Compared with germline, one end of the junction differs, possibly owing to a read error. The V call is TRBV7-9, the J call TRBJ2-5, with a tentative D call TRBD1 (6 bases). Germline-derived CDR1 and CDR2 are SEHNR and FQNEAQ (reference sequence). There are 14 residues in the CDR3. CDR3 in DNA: TGTTCCAGCAGTTCCCGACAGGCCATGGGGACCCAGTACTTC. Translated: CSSSSRQAMGTQYF.

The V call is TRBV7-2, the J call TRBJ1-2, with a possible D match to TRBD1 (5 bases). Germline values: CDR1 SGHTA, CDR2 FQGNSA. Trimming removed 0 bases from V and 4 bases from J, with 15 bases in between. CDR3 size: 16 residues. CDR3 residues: CASSLASAGPGYGYTF. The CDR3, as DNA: TGTGCCAGCAGCTTAGCATCGGCGGGGCCGGGCTATGGCTACACCTTC. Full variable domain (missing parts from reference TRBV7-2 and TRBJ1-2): GAGVSQSPSNKVTEKGKDVELRCDPISGHTALYWYRQSLGQGLEFLIYFQGNSAPDKSGLPSDRFSAERTGGSVSTLTIQRTQQEDSAVYLCASSLASAGPGYGYTFGSGTRLTVV.

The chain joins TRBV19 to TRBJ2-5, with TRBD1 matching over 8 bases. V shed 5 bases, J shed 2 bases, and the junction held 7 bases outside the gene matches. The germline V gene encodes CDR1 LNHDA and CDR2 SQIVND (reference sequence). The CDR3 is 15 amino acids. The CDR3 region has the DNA TGTGCCAGTAGTCTTTGGACAGGGCAGCAAGAGACCCAGTACTTC. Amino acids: CASSLWTGQQETQYF. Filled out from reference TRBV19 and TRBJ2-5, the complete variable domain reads DGGITQSPKYLFRKEGQNVTLSCEQNLNHDAMYWYRQDPGQGLRLIYYSQIVNDFQKGDIAEGYSVSREKKESFPLTVTSAQKNPTAFYLCASSLWTGQQETQYFGPGTRLLVL.

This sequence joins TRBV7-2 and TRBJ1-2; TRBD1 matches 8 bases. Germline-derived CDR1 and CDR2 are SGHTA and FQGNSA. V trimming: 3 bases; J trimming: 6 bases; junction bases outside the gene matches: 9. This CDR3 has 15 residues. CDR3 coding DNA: TGTGCCAGCAGCTTGCTCGGGCAGGGGGCTGATGGCTACACCTTC. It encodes CASSLLGQGADGYTF.

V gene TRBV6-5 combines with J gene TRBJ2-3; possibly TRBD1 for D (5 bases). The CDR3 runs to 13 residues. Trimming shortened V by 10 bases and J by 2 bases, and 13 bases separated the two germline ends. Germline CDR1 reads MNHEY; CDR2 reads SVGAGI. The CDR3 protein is CATGKGFTDTQYF. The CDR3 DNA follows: TGTGCCACAGGCAAGGGGTTCACAGATACGCAGTATTTT.

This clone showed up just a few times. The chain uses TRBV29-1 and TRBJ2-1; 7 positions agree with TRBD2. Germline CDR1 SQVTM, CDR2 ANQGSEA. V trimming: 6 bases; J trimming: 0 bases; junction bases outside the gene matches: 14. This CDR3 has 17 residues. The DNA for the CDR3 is TGCAGCGTCCCTCGGGCGGGGGACGCCGGCTCCTACAATGAGCAGTTCTTC. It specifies CSVPRAGDAGSYNEQFF.

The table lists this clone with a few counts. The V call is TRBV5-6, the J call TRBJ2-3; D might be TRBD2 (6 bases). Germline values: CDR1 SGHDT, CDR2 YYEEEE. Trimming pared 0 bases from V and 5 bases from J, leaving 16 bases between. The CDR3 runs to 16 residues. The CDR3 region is CASSLGRGVGIDTQYF. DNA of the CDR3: TGTGCCAGCAGCTTGGGGCGCGGGGTCGGAATAGATACGCAGTATTTT.

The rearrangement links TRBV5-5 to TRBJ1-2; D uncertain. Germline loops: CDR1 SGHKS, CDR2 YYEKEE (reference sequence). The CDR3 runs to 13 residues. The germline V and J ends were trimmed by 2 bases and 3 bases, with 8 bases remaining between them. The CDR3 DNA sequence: TGTGCCAGCAGCTTAAACGGGGACTATGGCTACACCTTC. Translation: CASSLNGDYGYTF.

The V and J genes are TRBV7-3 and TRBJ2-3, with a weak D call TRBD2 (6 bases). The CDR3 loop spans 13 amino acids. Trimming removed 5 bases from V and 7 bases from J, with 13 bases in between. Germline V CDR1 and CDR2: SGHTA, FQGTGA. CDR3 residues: CASSPQGGNTQYF. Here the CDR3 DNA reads TGTGCCAGCAGCCCACAAGGAGGGAATACGCAGTATTTT.

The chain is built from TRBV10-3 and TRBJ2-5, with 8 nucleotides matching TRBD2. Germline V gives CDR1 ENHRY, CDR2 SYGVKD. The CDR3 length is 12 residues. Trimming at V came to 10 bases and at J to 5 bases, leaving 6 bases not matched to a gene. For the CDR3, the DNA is TGTGCCACCGGACTAGCAGGGGAGACCCAGTACTTC. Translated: CATGLAGETQYF.

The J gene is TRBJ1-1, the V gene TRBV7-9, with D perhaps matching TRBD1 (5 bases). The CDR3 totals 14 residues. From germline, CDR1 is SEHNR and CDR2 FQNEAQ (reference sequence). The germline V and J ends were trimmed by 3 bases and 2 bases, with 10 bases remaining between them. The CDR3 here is CASSLGDRNTEAFF. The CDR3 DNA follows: TGTGCCAGCAGCTTGGGCGACAGAAACACTGAAGCTTTCTTT.

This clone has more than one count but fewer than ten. The CDR3 nucleotides are TGTGCCAGCAGCCCACAGGGTACAAACCCACCCCTCCACTTT. Protein product: CASSPQGTNPPLHF. The V and J genes are TRBV7-9 and TRBJ1-6; weak D call: TRBD1 (6 bases). The V gene lost 5 bases and the J gene lost 11 bases, with 16 bases spanning the gap. The length of the CDR3 is 14 residues. Germline assignment: CDR1 SEHNR and CDR2 FQNEAQ (reference sequence).

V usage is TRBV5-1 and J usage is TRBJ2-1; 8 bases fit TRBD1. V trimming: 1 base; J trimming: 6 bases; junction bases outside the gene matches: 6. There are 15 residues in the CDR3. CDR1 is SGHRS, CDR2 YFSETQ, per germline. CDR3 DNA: TGCGCCAGCAGCTTGTTAGGACAGGGAGTCAATGAGCAGTTCTTC. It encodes CASSLLGQGVNEQFF.

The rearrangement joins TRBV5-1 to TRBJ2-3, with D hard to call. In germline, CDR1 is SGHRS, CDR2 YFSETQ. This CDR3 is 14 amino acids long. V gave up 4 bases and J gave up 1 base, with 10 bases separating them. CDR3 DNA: TGCGCCAGCAGCCCCACTGCGGGCACAGATACGCAGTATTTT. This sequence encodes CASSPTAGTDTQYF.

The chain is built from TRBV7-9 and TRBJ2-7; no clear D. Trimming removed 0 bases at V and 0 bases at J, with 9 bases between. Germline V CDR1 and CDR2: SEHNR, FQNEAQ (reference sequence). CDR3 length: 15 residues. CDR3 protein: CASSLAGQTSYEQYF. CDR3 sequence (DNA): TGTGCCAGCAGCTTAGCGGGCCAGACCTCCTACGAGCAGTACTTC.

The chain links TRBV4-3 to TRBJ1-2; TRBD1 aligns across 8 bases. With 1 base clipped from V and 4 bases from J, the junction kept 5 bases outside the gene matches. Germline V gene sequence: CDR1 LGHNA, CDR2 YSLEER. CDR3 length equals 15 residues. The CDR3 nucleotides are TGCGCCAGCAGCCAAGGTCCCGGGACAGGCTATGGCTACACCTTC. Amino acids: CASSQGPGTGYGYTF.

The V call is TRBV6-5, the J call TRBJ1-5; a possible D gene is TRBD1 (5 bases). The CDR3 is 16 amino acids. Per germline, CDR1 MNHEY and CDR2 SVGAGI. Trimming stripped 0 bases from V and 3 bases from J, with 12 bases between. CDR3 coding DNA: TGTGCCAGCAGTTACTCCGGTCCAGGGTTCAATCAGCCCCAGCATTTT. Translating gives CASSYSGPGFNQPQHF.